Each of the 18 T cell receptor beta chains below was sequenced from the same sample in a study of identical twins. MiXCR was run by TCRdb on the 5' RACE reads, yielding one entry per CDR3 protein. The repertoire consists of some 270,000 distinct CDR3 sequences, with about 8.3% occurring once and the leading ten covering less than 4%. In addition, the sample was reused for a study of yellow fever vaccine responses in identical twins.

The sequencing input was CD8+ T cells sorted from blood. These receptors were collected from a woman aged 18-29 years in good health.

This clonotype was counted a few times. This chain uses TRBV3-1 with TRBJ2-2, with TRBD2 matching 10 bases. The V segment lost 4 bases and the J segment 5 bases; nucleotides outside the gene matches: 7. Germline CDR1 LGHDT, CDR2 YNNKEL (reference sequence). The CDR3 runs to 16 residues. CDR3 bases: TGTGCCAGCAGCCCGCAAAGCGGGGGGGATACCGGGGAGCTGTTTTTT. Amino acid sequence: CASSPQSGGDTGELFF.

A few counts support this clonotype. This chain links TRBV28 with TRBJ2-7; no clear D. V was cut by 5 bases and J by 3 bases, with 8 bases left in between. The CDR3 spans 12 residues. The germline CDR1 and CDR2 sequences are MDHEN and SYDVKM. The CDR3 reads CASSDPDYEQYF. The CDR3 region has the DNA TGTGCCAGCAGTGATCCGGACTACGAGCAGTACTTC.

This clonotype was counted only a few times. The V gene is TRBV18, the J gene TRBJ2-1; no reliable D call. The CDR3 has 15 amino acids. V shed 0 bases and J shed 5 bases, with 11 bases lying between them. CDR1 and CDR2 from the germline V gene are KGHSH and LQKENI. The CDR3 spells CASSPPKSIHNEQFF. The CDR3 DNA sequence: TGTGCCAGCTCACCACCGAAGAGTATCCACAATGAGCAGTTCTTC.

This clonotype was seen repeatedly, ten times or more. The chain combines TRBV15 with TRBJ2-1, with D uncertain. The CDR3 extends over 12 amino acids. Looked up from germline, CDR1 is LNHNV and CDR2 is YYDKDF (reference sequence). The germline V and J ends were trimmed by 5 bases and 7 bases, with 9 bases remaining between them. The CDR3 sequence: CATSGVVNEQFF. The CDR3 bases are TGTGCCACCAGCGGTGTAGTGAATGAGCAGTTCTTC.

This clonotype was seen at least ten times. The chain couples TRBV7-9 to TRBJ2-7, with 8 bases identical to TRBD2. Germline CDR1 and CDR2: SEHNR and FQNEAQ (reference sequence). This CDR3 is built from 16 residues. Germline trimming cut 0 bases from V and 0 bases from J; bases unmatched to any gene: 4. CDR3 in DNA: TGTGCCAGCAGCTTAGCCCCCCTAGCGGGCTCCTACGAGCAGTACTTC. As protein: CASSLAPLAGSYEQYF.

Regarding this clonotype: This may arise from a read error, as a much more abundant clone is one base away. The rearrangement uses TRBV4-3 and TRBJ2-6; tentative D call: TRBD2 (6 bases). CDR3 length equals 16 residues. CDR1 and CDR2 (germline): LGHNA, YSLEER. CDR3 nucleotides: TGCGTCAGCAGCCAAGCCGGGAGCTCTGGGGCCAACGTCCTGACTTTC. It is translated as CVSSQAGSSGANVLTF.

The CDR3 DNA reads as TGTGCCAGCAGCCTTGGGGCAGCCCTCACACACAATGAGCAGTTCTTC. This gives the protein CASSLGAALTHNEQFF. The chain employs TRBV9 and TRBJ2-1; D is perhaps TRBD1 (5 bases). CDR3 size: 16 residues. Germline CDR1 is SGDLS and CDR2 is YYNGEE. V lost 4 bases, J lost 5 bases, and 19 bases lay in between.

Worth noting for this clonotype: A single base separates this from a much larger clone, so it may be a read error. V usage is TRBV29-1 and J usage is TRBJ2-7; perhaps TRBD1 as D (6 bases). Per germline, CDR1 SQVTM and CDR2 ANQGSEA. The CDR3 is 13 amino acids. The V end lost 5 bases, the J end lost 0 bases, and 11 bases lay between the germline ends. CDR3 protein: CSVKTGDSYEQYF. CDR3 coding DNA: TGCAGCGTTAAGACAGGCGACTCCTACGAGCAGTACTTC.

This clonotype appeared a few times. V gene TRBV11-3 combines with J gene TRBJ2-5; D perhaps matches TRBD2 (6 bases). From germline, CDR1 is SGHNT and CDR2 YENEEA. Trimming shortened V by 1 base and J by 5 bases, and 8 bases separated the two germline ends. This CDR3 has 13 residues. The CDR3 DNA sequence: TGTGCCAGCAGCTTAGCGGCGGGGGAGACCCAGTACTTC. Protein sequence: CASSLAAGETQYF.

This clonotype was counted ten times or more. This rearrangement joins TRBV3-1 to TRBJ2-7; D gene uncertain. The CDR3 totals 14 residues. V was pared by 3 bases and J by 5 bases, with 14 bases between. Germline loops: CDR1 LGHDT, CDR2 YNNKEL (reference sequence). The CDR3 region has the DNA TGTGCCAGCAGCCACCGAAGTAGGTTCAACGAGCAGTACTTC. Translation: CASSHRSRFNEQYF.

This clonotype was observed many times. V usage is TRBV6-2 or TRBV6-3 and J usage is TRBJ2-7, with 8 bases that match TRBD2. CDR1 is MNHEY and CDR2 is SVGEGT in the germline V gene. V lost 10 bases to trimming and J lost 5 bases; unmatched junction nucleotides: 19. This CDR3 is built from 16 residues. CDR3 sequence (DNA): TGTGCCACCAAGACCAACCAAGCGGGAGTGGTCAACGAGCAGTACTTC. This codes for CATKTNQAGVVNEQYF.

This clonotype was seen a handful of times. This chain joins TRBV4-2 and TRBJ2-3; 9 bases map to TRBD2. Germline CDR1 is LGHNA and CDR2 is YNFKEQ. The V segment lost 2 bases and the J segment 0 bases; nucleotides outside the gene matches: 6. This CDR3 spans 17 amino acids. CDR3 amino acids: CASSQISSGVSTDTQYF. CDR3 DNA sequence: TGTGCCAGCAGCCAAATTTCTAGCGGGGTCAGCACAGATACGCAGTATTTT.

This clonotype occurred a few times. The V and J genes are TRBV29-1 and TRBJ2-1; 7 bases are a match to TRBD2. Per germline, CDR1 SQVTM and CDR2 ANQGSEA. V was pared by 7 bases and J by 1 base, with 7 bases of the junction left unmatched. This CDR3 has 14 amino acids. The CDR3 is CSGGGSGSYNEQFF. CDR3 in DNA: TGCAGCGGCGGGGGTAGCGGGTCCTACAATGAGCAGTTCTTC.

J is TRBJ2-3 and V is TRBV5-5; D might be TRBD1 (5 bases). The CDR3 is made up of 13 amino acids. Trimming took 4 bases from V and 11 from J, leaving 17 bases between them. Germline CDR1 reads SGHKS; CDR2 reads YYEKEE (reference sequence). CDR3 sequence: CASSLGASNVQYF. CDR3 in DNA: TGTGCCAGCAGCCTAGGGGCCTCCAATGTGCAGTATTTT.

This clonotype was seen a single time. The chain employs TRBV27 and TRBJ2-7; no clear D gene. Deletions cut 4 bases from V and 4 bases from J, with 17 bases between. This CDR3 has 15 amino acids. CDR1 is MNHEY, CDR2 SMNVEV, per germline (reference sequence). CDR3 region: CASSSAKDPIYEQYF. In DNA form, the CDR3 reads TGTGCCAGCAGTTCCGCAAAGGACCCAATTTACGAGCAGTACTTC.

V and J are TRBV27 and TRBJ2-7, with 9 bases aligning to TRBD2. The ends lost 3 bases at V and 0 bases at J; junction bases unmatched: 6. CDR1 MNHEY and CDR2 SMNVEV come from the germline V gene (reference sequence). The CDR3 is 16 amino acids. The CDR3 nucleotides read TGTGCCAGCAGTTTTCGAGCGGGAGGTACCTCCTACGAGCAGTACTTC. Translation: CASSFRAGGTSYEQYF.

The gene calls are TRBV6-2 or TRBV6-3 and TRBJ2-7; 10 bases agree with TRBD2. V was pared by 0 bases and J by 5 bases, with 19 bases of the junction left unmatched. The V gene's germline CDR1 is MNHEY and CDR2 SVGEGT. This CDR3 is 20 amino acids long. The CDR3 here is CASSYSNEVLAGALTHEQYF. The CDR3 DNA is TGTGCCAGCAGTTACTCGAATGAAGTCCTAGCGGGAGCACTAACGCACGAGCAGTACTTC.

The CDR3 DNA reads as TGCAGTCCCTATGGGAGAAAAAACATTCAGTACTTC. This encodes CSPYGRKNIQYF. V usage is TRBV20-1 and J usage is TRBJ2-4, with D possibly matching TRBD2 (5 bases). This CDR3 has 12 amino acids. The germline V gene has CDR1 DFQATT and CDR2 SNEGSKA (reference sequence). Trimming left V 8 bases short and J 4 bases short, with 12 bases between.